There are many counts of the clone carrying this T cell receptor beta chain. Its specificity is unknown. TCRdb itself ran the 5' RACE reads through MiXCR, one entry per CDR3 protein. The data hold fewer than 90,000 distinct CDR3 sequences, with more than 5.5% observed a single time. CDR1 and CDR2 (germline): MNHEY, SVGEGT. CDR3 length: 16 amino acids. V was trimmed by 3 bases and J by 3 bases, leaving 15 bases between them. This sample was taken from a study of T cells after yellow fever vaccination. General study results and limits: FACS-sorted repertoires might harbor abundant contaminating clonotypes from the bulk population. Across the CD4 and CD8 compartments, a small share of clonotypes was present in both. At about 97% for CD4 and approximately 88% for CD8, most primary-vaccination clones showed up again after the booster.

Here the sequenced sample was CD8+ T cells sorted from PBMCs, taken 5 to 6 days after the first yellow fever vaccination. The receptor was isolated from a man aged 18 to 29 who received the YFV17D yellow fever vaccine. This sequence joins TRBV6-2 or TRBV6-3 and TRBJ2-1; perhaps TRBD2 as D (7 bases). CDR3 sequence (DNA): TGTGCCAGCAGTTATAACAGGGCGGGGGTCTACAATGAGCAGTTCTTC. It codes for CASSYNRAGVYNEQFF.